A selection of T cell receptor beta chains follows, all from one sample in a study of patients and donors after allogeneic stem cell transplantation. TCRdb redid the calling of the RT-PCR reads with MiXCR, one entry per CDR3 protein. The data hold about 160,000 distinct CDR3 sequences, with approximately 24% observed a single time. The sequencing sample was made of blood, either unsorted or a sorted T cell fraction (not recorded which). The receptors here all came from a human donor who was either an allogeneic HSCT recipient or a stem cell or donor lymphocyte infusion donor (not recorded which). It is not recorded whose cells these are; they may come from a transplant donor. Both conserved end residues are part of each CDR3. Fields, in order: D gene, V gene, clone size, J gene, CDR3 protein, CDR3 DNA. D genes are given only for firm matches. The size of a clone is reported for some rows only, either as once, few or many, or as a class for expanded clones.

d_call: NA
v_call: TRBV5-1
clone_size: NA
j_call: TRBJ2-7
cdr3_aa: CASSLGAFEQYF
cdr3_nt: TGCGCCAGCAGCTTGGGAGCATTCGAGCAGTACTTC

d_call: NA
v_call: TRBV27
clone_size: NA
j_call: TRBJ2-1
cdr3_aa: CASSFSGNEQFF
cdr3_nt: TGTGCCAGCAGTTTTTCTGGGAATGAGCAGTTCTTC

d_call: NA
v_call: TRBV6-5
clone_size: few
j_call: TRBJ2-7
cdr3_aa: CASTLRTGPYEQYF
cdr3_nt: TGTGCCAGCACCCTTCGGACGGGACCCTACGAGCAGTACTTC

d_call: NA
v_call: TRBV12-3/TRBV12-4
clone_size: few
j_call: TRBJ1-2
cdr3_aa: CASRPHRDTLGSDGYTF
cdr3_nt: TGTGCCAGCAGACCGCACCGGGACACTTTAGGGAGCGATGGCTACACCTTC

d_call: NA
v_call: TRBV12-3/TRBV12-4
clone_size: few
j_call: TRBJ1-4
cdr3_aa: CASSMRGNDEKLFF
cdr3_nt: TGTGCCAGTTCGATGCGGGGGAACGATGAAAAACTGTTTTTT

d_call: NA
v_call: TRBV7-9
clone_size: once
j_call: TRBJ1-1
cdr3_aa: CTSSLVRGMSTEAFF
cdr3_nt: TGTACCAGCAGCTTAGTCCGGGGCATGAGCACTGAAGCTTTCTTT

d_call: NA
v_call: TRBV4-3
clone_size: few
j_call: TRBJ1-4
cdr3_aa: CASSRGSPLRNEKLFF
cdr3_nt: TGCGCCAGCAGCCGGGGAAGTCCTCTACGGAATGAAAAACTGTTTTTT

d_call: TRBD1
v_call: TRBV24-1
clone_size: few
j_call: TRBJ2-1
cdr3_aa: CATSDAGQGNEQFF
cdr3_nt: TGTGCCACCAGTGATGCTGGACAGGGCAATGAGCAGTTCTTC

d_call: NA
v_call: TRBV5-1
clone_size: few
j_call: TRBJ2-7
cdr3_aa: CASSLESWAEPLGQYF
cdr3_nt: TGCGCCAGCAGCTTGGAATCGTGGGCAGAGCCTTTAGGGCAGTACTTC

d_call: NA
v_call: TRBV5-1
clone_size: NA
j_call: TRBJ2-2
cdr3_aa: CASSQTRLYTGELFF
cdr3_nt: TGCGCCAGCAGCCAGACTAGACTATACACCGGGGAGCTGTTTTTT

d_call: TRBD1
v_call: TRBV5-1
clone_size: few
j_call: TRBJ1-2
cdr3_aa: CASSLAEGQGNYGYTF
cdr3_nt: TGCGCCAGCAGCTTGGCTGAAGGACAGGGGAACTATGGCTACACCTTC

d_call: NA
v_call: TRBV19
clone_size: NA
j_call: TRBJ2-7
cdr3_aa: CASSRSSYEQYF
cdr3_nt: TGTGCCAGTAGTCGGTCCTCCTACGAGCAGTACTTC

d_call: TRBD1
v_call: TRBV7-2
clone_size: few
j_call: TRBJ1-5
cdr3_aa: CASSLDRGRGRGNQPQHF
cdr3_nt: TGTGCCAGCAGCCTCGACAGGGGACGGGGACGAGGGAATCAGCCCCAGCATTTT

d_call: NA
v_call: TRBV5-1
clone_size: NA
j_call: TRBJ1-6
cdr3_aa: CASSPLENSPLHF
cdr3_nt: TGCGCCAGCAGCCCGCTCGAGAATTCACCCCTCCACTTT

d_call: NA
v_call: TRBV6-6
clone_size: few
j_call: TRBJ1-2
cdr3_aa: CASSYMEDGYTF
cdr3_nt: TGTGCCAGCAGTTACATGGAGGATGGCTACACCTTC

d_call: NA
v_call: TRBV12-3/TRBV12-4
clone_size: few
j_call: TRBJ1-1
cdr3_aa: CASSVGLLVEAFF
cdr3_nt: TGTGCCAGCAGCGTCGGACTGCTAGTTGAAGCTTTCTTT

d_call: NA
v_call: TRBV2
clone_size: few
j_call: TRBJ1-1
cdr3_aa: CASSYQAGPKMNTEAFF
cdr3_nt: TGTGCCAGCAGTTACCAAGCAGGACCTAAGATGAACACTGAAGCTTTCTTT

d_call: NA
v_call: TRBV6-5
clone_size: few
j_call: TRBJ1-1
cdr3_aa: CASSYLFGTEAFF
cdr3_nt: TGTGCCAGCAGTTACTTATTCGGAACTGAAGCTTTCTTT

d_call: TRBD1
v_call: TRBV3-1
clone_size: few
j_call: TRBJ2-5
cdr3_aa: CASGDRGRETQYF
cdr3_nt: TGTGCCAGCGGCGACAGGGGGCGGGAGACCCAGTACTTC

d_call: NA
v_call: TRBV6-5
clone_size: NA
j_call: TRBJ2-6
cdr3_aa: CASSWGAVFSGANVLTF
cdr3_nt: TGTGCCAGCAGTTGGGGGGCGGTTTTCTCTGGGGCCAACGTCCTGACTTTC

d_call: NA
v_call: TRBV5-5
clone_size: NA
j_call: TRBJ2-5
cdr3_aa: CASMNRGGETQYF
cdr3_nt: TGTGCCAGTATGAACAGGGGAGGAGAGACCCAGTACTTC

d_call: NA
v_call: TRBV20-1
clone_size: few
j_call: TRBJ2-6
cdr3_aa: CSAPRRGEDFYLSGANVLTF
cdr3_nt: TGCAGTGCCCCCCGAAGGGGCGAGGATTTCTATCTCTCTGGGGCCAACGTCCTGACTTTC

d_call: TRBD1
v_call: TRBV5-1
clone_size: NA
j_call: TRBJ2-7
cdr3_aa: CASSPGQGGDEQYF
cdr3_nt: TGCGCCAGCAGCCCGGGACAGGGTGGCGACGAGCAGTACTTC

d_call: TRBD1
v_call: TRBV9
clone_size: NA
j_call: TRBJ2-1
cdr3_aa: CASSEDRGFSYNEQFF
cdr3_nt: TGTGCCAGCAGCGAGGACAGGGGGTTCTCCTACAATGAGCAGTTCTTC